This T cell receptor beta chain was identified in a study of T-cell memory formation after mild COVID-19. Across the whole study: Clustering of TCRs was largely donor specific.

From germline, CDR1 is SNHLY and CDR2 FYNNEI. The CDR3 contains 15 residues. Worth noting for this clonotype: One end of the junction does not line up with germline, which may come from a read error.

MiXCR, applied by TCRdb to the 5' RACE reads, yields one record per CDR3 protein. This repertoire shows fewer than 400,000 distinct CDR3 sequences, roughly 13% found once; its top ten account for around a fifth. This TCR derives from a man younger than 30 who had mild COVID-19 (a few samples of this study predate the infection). Cell type and time point are not known. The rearrangement joins TRBV2 to TRBJ2-7; 7 bases agree with TRBD1. Material for sequencing was PBMCs or a T cell subset sorted from them (not recorded which). The CDR3 bases are TGTGTCAGCAGTGCGTCCGGGACAGCTTCCTACGAGCAGTACTTC. Its translation is CVSSASGTASYEQYF.